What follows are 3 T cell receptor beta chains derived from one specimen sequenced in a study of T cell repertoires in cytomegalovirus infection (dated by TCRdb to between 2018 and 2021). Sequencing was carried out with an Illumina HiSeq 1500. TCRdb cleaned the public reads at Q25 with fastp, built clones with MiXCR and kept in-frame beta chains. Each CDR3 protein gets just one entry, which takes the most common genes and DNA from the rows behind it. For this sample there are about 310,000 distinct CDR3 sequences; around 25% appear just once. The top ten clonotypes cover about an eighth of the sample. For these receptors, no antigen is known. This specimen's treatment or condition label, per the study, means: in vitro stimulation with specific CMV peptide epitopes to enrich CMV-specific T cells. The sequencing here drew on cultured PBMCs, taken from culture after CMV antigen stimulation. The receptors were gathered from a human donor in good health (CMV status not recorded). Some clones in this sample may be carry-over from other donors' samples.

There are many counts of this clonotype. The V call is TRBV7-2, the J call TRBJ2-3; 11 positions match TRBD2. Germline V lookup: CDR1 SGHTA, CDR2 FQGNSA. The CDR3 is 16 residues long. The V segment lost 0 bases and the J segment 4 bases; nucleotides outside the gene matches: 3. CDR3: CASSLALAGAADTQYF. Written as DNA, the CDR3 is TGTGCCAGCAGCTTAGCACTAGCGGGAGCGGCAGATACGCAGTATTTT.

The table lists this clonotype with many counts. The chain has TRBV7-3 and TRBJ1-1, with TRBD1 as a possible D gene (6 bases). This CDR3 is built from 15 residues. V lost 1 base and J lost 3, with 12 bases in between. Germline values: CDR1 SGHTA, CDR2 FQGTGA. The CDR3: CASSLIRGGYTEAFF. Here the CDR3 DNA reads TGTGCCAGCAGCTTAATCAGGGGCGGGTACACTGAAGCTTTCTTT.

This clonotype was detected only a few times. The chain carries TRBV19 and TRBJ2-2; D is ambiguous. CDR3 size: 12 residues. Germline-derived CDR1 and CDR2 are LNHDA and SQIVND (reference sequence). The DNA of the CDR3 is TGTGCAGTGGGGTTTAATGTCGGGGAGCTGTTTTTT. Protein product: CAVGFNVGELFF.